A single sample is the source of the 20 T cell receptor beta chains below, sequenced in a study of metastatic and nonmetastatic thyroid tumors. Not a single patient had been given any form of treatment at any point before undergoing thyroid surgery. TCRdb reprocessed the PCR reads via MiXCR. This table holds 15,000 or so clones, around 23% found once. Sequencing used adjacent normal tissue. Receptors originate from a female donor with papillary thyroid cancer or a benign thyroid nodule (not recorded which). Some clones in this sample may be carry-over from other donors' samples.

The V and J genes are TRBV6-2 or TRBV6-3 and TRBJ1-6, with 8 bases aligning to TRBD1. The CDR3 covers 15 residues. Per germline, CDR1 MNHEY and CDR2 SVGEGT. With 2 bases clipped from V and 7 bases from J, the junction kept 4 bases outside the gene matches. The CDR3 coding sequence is TGTGCCAGCAGTTACGCAGGGGGCCAGAATTCACCCCTCCACTTT. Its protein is CASSYAGGQNSPLHF.

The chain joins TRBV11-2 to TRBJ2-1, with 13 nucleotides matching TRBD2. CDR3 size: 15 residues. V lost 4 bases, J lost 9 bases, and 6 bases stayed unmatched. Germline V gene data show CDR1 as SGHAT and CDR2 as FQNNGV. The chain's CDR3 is CASSSRLAGGGEQFF. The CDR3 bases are TGTGCCAGCAGCTCGAGACTAGCGGGAGGCGGTGAGCAGTTCTTC.

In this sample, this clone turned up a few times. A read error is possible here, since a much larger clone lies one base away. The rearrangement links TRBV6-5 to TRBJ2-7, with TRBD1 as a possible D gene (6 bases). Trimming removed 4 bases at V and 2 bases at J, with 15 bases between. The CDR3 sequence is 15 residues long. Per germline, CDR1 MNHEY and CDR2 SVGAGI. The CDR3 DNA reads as TGTGCCAGCAGTTCCAAATTTAGGACAGCCTACGAGCAGTACTTC. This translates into CASSSKFRTAYEQYF.

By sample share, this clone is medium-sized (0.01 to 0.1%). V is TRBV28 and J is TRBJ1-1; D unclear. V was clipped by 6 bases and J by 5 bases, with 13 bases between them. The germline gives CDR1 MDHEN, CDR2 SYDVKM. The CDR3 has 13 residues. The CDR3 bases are TGTGCCAGCAGATTTCCCGTTAGTACTGAAGCTTTCTTT. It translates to CASRFPVSTEAFF.

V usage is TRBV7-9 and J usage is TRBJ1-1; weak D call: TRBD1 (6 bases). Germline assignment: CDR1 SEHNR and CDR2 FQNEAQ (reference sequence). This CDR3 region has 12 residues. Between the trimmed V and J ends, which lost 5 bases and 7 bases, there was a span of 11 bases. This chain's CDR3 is CASSLDRNEAFF. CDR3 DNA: TGTGCCAGCAGCCTAGACAGGAATGAAGCTTTCTTT.

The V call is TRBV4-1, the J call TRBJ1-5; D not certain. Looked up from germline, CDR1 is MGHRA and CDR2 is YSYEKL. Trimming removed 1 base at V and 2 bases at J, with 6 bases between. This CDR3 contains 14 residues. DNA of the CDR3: TGCGCCAGCAGCCAAGCTTGGGGCAATCAGCCCCAGCATTTT. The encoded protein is CASSQAWGNQPQHF.

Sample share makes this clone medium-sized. Here the CDR3 DNA reads TGTGCCAGCAGCTTAGGGTCCAGCGGGAGCCAAGAGACCCAGTACTTC. Protein product: CASSLGSSGSQETQYF. The J gene is TRBJ2-5, the V gene TRBV7-9; 8 bases fit TRBD2. The CDR3 is 16 amino acids. With V trimmed by 1 base and J by 1 base, 5 bases remained unmatched. Germline V gene lookup returns CDR1 SEHNR and CDR2 FQNEAQ (reference sequence). Supplemented by reference TRBV7-9 and TRBJ2-5, the full variable domain reads DTGVSQNPRHKITKRGQNVTFRCDPISEHNRLYWYRQTLGQGPEFLTYFQNEAQLEKSRLLSDRFSAERPKGSFSTLEIQRTEQGDSAMYLCASSLGSSGSQETQYFGPGTRLLVL.

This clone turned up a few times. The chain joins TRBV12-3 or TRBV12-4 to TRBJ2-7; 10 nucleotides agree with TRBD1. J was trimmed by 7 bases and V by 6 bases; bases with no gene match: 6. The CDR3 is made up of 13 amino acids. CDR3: CASRGDRGREQYF. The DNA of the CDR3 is TGTGCCAGCAGAGGGGACAGGGGAAGAGAGCAGTACTTC.

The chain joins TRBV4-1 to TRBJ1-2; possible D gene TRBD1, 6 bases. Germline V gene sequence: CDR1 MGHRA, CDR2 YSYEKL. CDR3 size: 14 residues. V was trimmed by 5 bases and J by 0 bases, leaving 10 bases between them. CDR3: CASSGKGANYGYTF. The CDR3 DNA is TGCGCCAGCAGCGGCAAGGGGGCTAACTATGGCTACACCTTC.

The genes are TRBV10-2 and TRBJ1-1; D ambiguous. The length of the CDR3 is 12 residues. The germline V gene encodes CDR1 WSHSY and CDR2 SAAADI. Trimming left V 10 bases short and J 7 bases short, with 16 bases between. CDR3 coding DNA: TGCGCCACCCAGCACACCTCATTTGAAGCTTTCTTT. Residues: CATQHTSFEAFF.

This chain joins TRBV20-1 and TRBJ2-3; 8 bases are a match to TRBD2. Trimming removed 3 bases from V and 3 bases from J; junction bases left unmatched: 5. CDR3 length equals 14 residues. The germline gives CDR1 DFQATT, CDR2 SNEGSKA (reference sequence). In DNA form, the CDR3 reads TGCAGTGCTAGCGGGGGGGGAAGGACAGATACGCAGTATTTT. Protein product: CSASGGGRTDTQYF.

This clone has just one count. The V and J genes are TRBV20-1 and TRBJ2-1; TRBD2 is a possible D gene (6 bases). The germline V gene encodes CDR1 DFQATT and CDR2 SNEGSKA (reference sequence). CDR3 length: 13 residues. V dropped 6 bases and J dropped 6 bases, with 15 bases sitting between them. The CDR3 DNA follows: TGCAGTGCCCGGCGGGGCGGGCCCAATGAGCAGTTCTTC. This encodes CSARRGGPNEQFF.

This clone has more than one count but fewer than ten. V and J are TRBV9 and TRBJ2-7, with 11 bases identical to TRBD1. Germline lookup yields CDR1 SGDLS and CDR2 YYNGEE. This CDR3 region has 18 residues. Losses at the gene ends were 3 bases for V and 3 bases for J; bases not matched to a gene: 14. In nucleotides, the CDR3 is TGTGCCAGCAGCGGGCAGGGACAGGGGGAAGACTATAGCTACGAGCAGTACTTC. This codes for CASSGQGQGEDYSYEQYF.

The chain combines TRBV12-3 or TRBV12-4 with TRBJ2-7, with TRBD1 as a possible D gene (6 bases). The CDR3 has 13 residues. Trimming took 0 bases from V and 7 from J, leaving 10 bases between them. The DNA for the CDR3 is TGTGCCAGCAGTTTAGCGCTGACAGGAGAGCAGTACTTC. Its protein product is CASSLALTGEQYF.

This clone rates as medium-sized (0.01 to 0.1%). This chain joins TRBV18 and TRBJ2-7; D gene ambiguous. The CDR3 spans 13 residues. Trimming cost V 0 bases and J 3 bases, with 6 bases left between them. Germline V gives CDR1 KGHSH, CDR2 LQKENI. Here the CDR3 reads CASSPPGNYEQYF. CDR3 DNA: TGTGCCAGCTCACCACCGGGCAACTACGAGCAGTACTTC.

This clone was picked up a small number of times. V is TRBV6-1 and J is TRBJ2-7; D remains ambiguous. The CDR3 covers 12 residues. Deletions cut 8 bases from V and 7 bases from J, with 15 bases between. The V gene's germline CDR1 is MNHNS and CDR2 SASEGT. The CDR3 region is CASHRVGEEQYF. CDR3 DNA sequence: TGTGCCAGCCATAGGGTCGGCGAGGAGCAGTACTTC.

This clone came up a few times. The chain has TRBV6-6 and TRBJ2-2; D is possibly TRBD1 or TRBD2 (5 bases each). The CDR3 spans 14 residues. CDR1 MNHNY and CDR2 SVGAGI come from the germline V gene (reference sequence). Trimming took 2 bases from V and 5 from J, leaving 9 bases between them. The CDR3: CASSYEGWTGELFF. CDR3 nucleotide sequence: TGTGCCAGCAGTTACGAGGGGTGGACCGGGGAGCTGTTTTTT.

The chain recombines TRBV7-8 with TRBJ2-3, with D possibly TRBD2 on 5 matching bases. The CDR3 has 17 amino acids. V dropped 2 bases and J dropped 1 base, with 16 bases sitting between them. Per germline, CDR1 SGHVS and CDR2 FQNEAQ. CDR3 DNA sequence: TGTGCCAGCAGCTTACTTTCTCTAGCTTGGGGCACAGATACGCAGTATTTT. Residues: CASSLLSLAWGTDTQYF.

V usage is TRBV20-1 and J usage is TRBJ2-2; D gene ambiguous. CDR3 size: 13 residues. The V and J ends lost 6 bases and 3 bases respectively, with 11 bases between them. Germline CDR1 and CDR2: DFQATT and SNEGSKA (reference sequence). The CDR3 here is CSAFDIYTGELFF. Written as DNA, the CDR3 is TGCAGTGCCTTCGACATTTACACCGGGGAGCTGTTTTTT.

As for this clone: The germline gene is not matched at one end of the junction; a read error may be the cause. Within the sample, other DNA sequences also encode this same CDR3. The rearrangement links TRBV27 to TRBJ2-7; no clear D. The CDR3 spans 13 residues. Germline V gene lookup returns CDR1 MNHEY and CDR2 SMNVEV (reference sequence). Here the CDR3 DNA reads TGTGCCAGCTCCTGGGGTATCGGGTACGAACAGTACTTC. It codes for CASSWGIGYEQYF.